This T cell receptor beta chain was recovered during a study of neurological immune-mediated disorders (dated by TCRdb to about 2019). About the study as a whole: Among the approximately 34 multiple sclerosis patients, roughly 31 had relapsing-remitting MS and 3 had secondary progressive MS. The study compared peripheral blood TCR-beta repertoires of HTLV-I-associated myelopathy (HAM/TSP) patients, multiple sclerosis patients and healthy controls using UMI-based sequencing. Longitudinal samples, technical triplicates and paired sorted CD4+ and CD8+ T-cell subsets, alongside PBMC samples, were included among the approximately 99 TCR-beta libraries. Longitudinal HAM/TSP and healthy donors were sampled at 3 time-points each (about 3-45 month intervals). The cohort comprised roughly 70 subjects: roughly 15 HAM/TSP patients, 34 multiple sclerosis patients and approximately 20 healthy controls. Overall results and qualifications from the work: In a phylogenetic analysis, the repertoires of 18 out of 34 MS patients fell into a single cluster of related CDR3 sequences, pointing to a possible signature at the repertoire level. Expanded clones from different subjects shared no identical CDR3 amino acid sequences, which suggests that TCR-beta repertoires were private in all groups. The MS cluster was not associated with any clinical or MRI features, and the authors stated that larger cohorts are needed. The highest TCR clonal expansion was observed in HAM/TSP patients, whereas the lowest was observed in MS patients, even when compared with healthy controls.

cDNA synthesis used template-switch 5'RACE with a primer carrying a 10-nucleotide random unique molecular identifier tagging each TCR transcript. Each sequencing run produced over 180 million TCR-beta sequences covering 15-18 subjects. The RNeasy kit was used to extract total RNA. Using the KAPA Real-time Library Amplification kit, TCR-beta VDJ regions were amplified with primers for the TCR constant region and the 5'RACE anchor. Sample indexes and Illumina adaptors were added in a first PCR, after which library yield was increased in a second PCR. The roughly 650 bp TCR product was size-selected on a 2% E-gel SizeSelection system after Ampure bead purification. Before pooling, libraries had their quality checked on a Bioanalyzer, their concentration measured with Qubit, and their quantity determined with the Kapa Library Quantification kit. An Illumina HiSeq 2500 sequenced the libraries paired-end 2 x 150 bp. To increase sequence diversity, roughly 24-32% phiX was spiked into each library pool. The source study handled its data this way. The UMI-based MiGEC pipeline processed quality-filtered reads and removed over 90% of raw TCR sequences during error correction. IMGT germline references were used for aligning VDJ genes, and each clonotype was defined as a unique CDR3 amino acid sequence together with its V-J genes. Clonal expansion, Shannon diversity and CDR3 relatedness were evaluated with VDJtools (CalcPairwiseDistances, ClusterSamples), while phylogenetic trees were built in CLCbio workbench. Expanded clones were defined as having at least 8 unique UMIs, based on coefficient-of-variation modelling across technical triplicates. The public reads were quality trimmed at Q25 with fastp and then assembled into clones with MiXCR by TCRdb, keeping productive beta chains. Identical CDR3 proteins give one entry, which carries the most common genes and DNA. In this record, the V and J calls reflect TCRdb's handling and not the investigators' own analysis. Recorded for this sample are 35,000 to 45,000 distinct CDR3 sequences; roughly 3.1% of them occurred a single time. The top ten clonotypes cover around 7.7% of the sample.

This clonotype has a count of ten or more. Its recognized antigen is unknown. Base-call qualities are not available, and no considerably larger clone is one nucleotide away. In the paper's terms, the time point label means: longitudinal time-point 1 (baseline). Libraries from unsorted PBMCs were made from 2 million PBMCs kept in RNAlater at -80 degrees C until RNA extraction. The multiple sclerosis patients were enrolled in a US clinical protocol that used magnetic resonance imaging to evaluate disease progression. PBMCs were separated from peripheral blood using Ficoll-Hypaque density gradient centrifugation and then cryopreserved in liquid nitrogen. From the cysteine up to the phenylalanine, the CDR3 has a length of 18 residues. Only the CDR3 DNA stays, 54 bases, in frame from base 1. In the germline V gene, CDR1 corresponds to SGHTA and CDR2 to FQGNSA. Trimming leaves V shorter by 1 base and J shorter by 2 bases, with the junction holding 6 bases beyond the gene matches.

The receptor was derived from a woman aged 55-75 years with multiple sclerosis. The source material was PBMCs. The chain joins TRBV7-2 to TRBJ2-5; 14 junctional bases match TRBD2. In nucleotides, the sequence is TGTGCCAGCAGCTTAGTTTGGGGACTAGCGGGGGAACAAGAGACCCAGTACTTC. Translated, this is CASSLVWGLAGEQETQYF.